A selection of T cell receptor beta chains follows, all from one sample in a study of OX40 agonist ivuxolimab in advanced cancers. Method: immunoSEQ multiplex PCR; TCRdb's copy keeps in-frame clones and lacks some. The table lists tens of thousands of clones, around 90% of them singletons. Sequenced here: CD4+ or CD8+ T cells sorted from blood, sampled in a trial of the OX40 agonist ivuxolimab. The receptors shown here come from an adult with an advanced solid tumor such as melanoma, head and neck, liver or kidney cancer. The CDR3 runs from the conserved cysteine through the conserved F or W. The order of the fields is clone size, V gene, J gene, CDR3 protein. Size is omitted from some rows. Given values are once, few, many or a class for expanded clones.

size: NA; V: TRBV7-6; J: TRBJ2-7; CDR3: CASSLESGTSGIYEQYF
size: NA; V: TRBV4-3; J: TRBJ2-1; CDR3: CASSHGTASGSGNEQFF
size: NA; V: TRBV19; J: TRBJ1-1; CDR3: CASSIGRGPEAFF
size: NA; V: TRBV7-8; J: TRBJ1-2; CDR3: CASSTPGQGHGYTF
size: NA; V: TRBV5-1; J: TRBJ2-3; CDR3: CASSLVRASTDTQYF
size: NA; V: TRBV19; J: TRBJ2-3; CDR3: CASSMGGTSSSTDTQYF
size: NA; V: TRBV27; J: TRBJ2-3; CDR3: CAVGGGADTQYF
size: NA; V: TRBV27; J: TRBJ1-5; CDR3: CASSHSNQPQHF
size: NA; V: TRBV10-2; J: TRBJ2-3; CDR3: CASSDTGKSTDTQYF
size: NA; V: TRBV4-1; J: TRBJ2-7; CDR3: CASSHPRTSGRRDEQYF
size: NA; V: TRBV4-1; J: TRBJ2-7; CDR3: CASSVTSRYEQYF
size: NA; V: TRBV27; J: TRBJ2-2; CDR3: CASSLTGSGELFF
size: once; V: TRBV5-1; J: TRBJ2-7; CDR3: CASSLVPSGGYEQYF
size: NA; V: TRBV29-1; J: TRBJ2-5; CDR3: CSVELGAQETQYF
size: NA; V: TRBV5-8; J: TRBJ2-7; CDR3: CASSLAGLALHEQYF
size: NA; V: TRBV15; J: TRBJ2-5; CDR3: CATSTEGGQETQYF
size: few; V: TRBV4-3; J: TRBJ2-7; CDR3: CASSQDALGRGDEQYF